Below are 21 T cell receptor beta chains sequenced from a single sample in a study of blood T cell repertoires in COVID-19. TCRdb's table, derived via immunoSEQ multiplex PCR, lists solely in-frame clones and lacks some. This repertoire shows roughly 87,000 clones, approximately 75% found once; its top ten account for approximately 15%. Input material: peripheral blood. The receptors here all came from a woman over 75 with acute or convalescent COVID-19.

This clone was counted a few times. The V call is TRBV12-3 or TRBV12-4, the J call TRBJ1-2; D is unresolved. CDR3 length equals 13 residues. V gave up 5 bases and J gave up 4 bases, with 11 bases separating them. CDR3: CASSIQDSYGYTF. The CDR3 DNA reads as TGTGCCAGCAGTATTCAGGACTCCTATGGCTACACCTTC.

CDR3 sequence (DNA): TGTGCCAGCAGCTTACAGGGAGGCCTTGGAAACACCATATATTTT. Its translation: CASSLQGGLGNTIYF. V usage is TRBV7-9 and J usage is TRBJ1-3; weak D call: TRBD1 (5 bases). Between the trimmed V and J ends, which lost 2 bases and 3 bases, there was a span of 11 bases. The CDR3 runs to 15 residues. Germline values: CDR1 SEHNR, CDR2 FQNEAQ (reference sequence).

This chain joins TRBV2 and TRBJ2-7, with TRBD1 matching 9 bases. Per the germline V gene, CDR1 is SNHLY and CDR2 is FYNNEI. The length of the CDR3 is 13 residues. With 4 bases clipped from V and 6 bases from J, the junction kept 4 bases outside the gene matches. CDR3 coding DNA: TGTGCCAGCAGTGGGACAGGGGCACCCGAGCAGTACTTC. It codes for CASSGTGAPEQYF. Variable domain in full (rest from reference TRBV2 and TRBJ2-7): EPEVTQTPSHQVTQMGQEVILRCVPISNHLYFYWYRQILGQKVEFLVSFYNNEISEKSEIFDDQFSVERPDGSNFTLKIRSTKLEDSAMYFCASSGTGAPEQYFGPGTRLTVT.

The gene calls are TRBV15 and TRBJ2-7, with 8 bases fitting TRBD1. With 2 bases clipped from V and 4 bases from J, the junction kept 1 base outside the gene matches. CDR3 length equals 13 residues. CDR1 LNHNV and CDR2 YYDKDF come from the germline V gene (reference sequence). The CDR3 sequence is CATSRQGAYEQYF. The CDR3 DNA sequence: TGTGCCACCAGCAGACAGGGGGCATACGAGCAGTACTTC.

The J gene is TRBJ1-6, the V gene TRBV27; D might be TRBD1 (6 bases). Germline assignment: CDR1 MNHEY and CDR2 SMNVEV (reference sequence). The CDR3 has 17 residues. V lost 0 bases and J lost 5, with 14 bases in between. CDR3 coding DNA: TGTGCCAGCAGTTTATCACTAGGGGGTTCCAATAATTCACCCCTCCACTTT. It is translated as CASSLSLGGSNNSPLHF.

The genes are TRBV5-1 and TRBJ2-3; 9 nucleotides line up with TRBD2. The CDR3 length is 16 residues. V shed 4 bases and J 2 bases; nucleotides not matched to a gene: 8. CDR1 is SGHRS and CDR2 is YFSETQ in the germline V gene. The CDR3: CASSQIAGAFTDTQYF. The CDR3 DNA is TGCGCCAGCAGCCAGATAGCGGGAGCTTTCACAGATACGCAGTATTTT.

The rearrangement uses TRBV10-2 and TRBJ1-2; TRBD1 aligns across 9 bases. The CDR3 is 14 amino acids. The J segment lost 8 bases and the V segment lost 6 bases, leaving 10 bases of the junction unmatched. CDR1 and CDR2 (germline): WSHSY, SAAADI. Here the CDR3 DNA reads TGCGCCAGCAGCAATCAACAGGGGGCTAGAGGCTACACCTTC. Its protein product is CASSNQQGARGYTF.

This clone occurred once. V gene TRBV5-1 combines with J gene TRBJ2-7; 8 bases agree with TRBD2. After removal of 1 base from V and 3 bases from J, the junction contained 0 bases not matched to a gene. CDR1 and CDR2 (germline): SGHRS, YFSETQ. There are 13 residues in the CDR3. The CDR3 region is CASSLRGGYEQYF. CDR3 sequence (DNA): TGCGCCAGCAGCTTGCGGGGGGGCTACGAGCAGTACTTC.

The chain employs TRBV6-1 and TRBJ1-5, with D possibly TRBD1 on 5 matching bases. Germline-derived CDR1 and CDR2 are MNHNS and SASEGT. V was shortened by 3 bases and J by 2 bases, with 14 bases between the two germline ends. The CDR3 sequence is 16 residues long. CDR3 sequence (DNA): TGTGCCAGCAGTGAGGGGCAGGGTATAGGCAATCAGCCCCAGCATTTT. Translated, it gives CASSEGQGIGNQPQHF.

CDR3 nucleotide sequence: TGTGCCAGCAGGGCTTTCGGGACAGGGCAGAACACCGGGGAGCTGTTTTTT. Its protein product is CASRAFGTGQNTGELFF. The chain employs TRBV27 and TRBJ2-2, with TRBD1 matching over 9 bases. The germline V gene encodes CDR1 MNHEY and CDR2 SMNVEV (reference sequence). V gave up 6 bases and J gave up 1 base; unmatched junction bases: 9. The CDR3 runs to 17 residues.

This clone was detected once. The genes are TRBV5-4 and TRBJ2-5; D may be TRBD2 (5 bases). Trimming shortened V by 5 bases and J by 8 bases, and 28 bases separated the two germline ends. Germline lookup yields CDR1 SGHNT and CDR2 YYREEE (reference sequence). This CDR3 region has 17 residues. The CDR3 protein is CASSAVLVGARRGTQYF. DNA of the CDR3: TGTGCCAGCAGTGCTGTCCTCGTGGGAGCCCGCCGAGGCACCCAGTACTTC.

This clone was recorded once. Written as DNA, the CDR3 is TGTGCCAGCAGTGAAGACAGGGAGGAGACCCAGTACTTC. It encodes CASSEDREETQYF. The J gene is TRBJ2-5, the V gene TRBV6-1; weak D call: TRBD1 (6 bases). CDR1 MNHNS and CDR2 SASEGT come from the germline V gene. The V and J ends lost 1 base and 5 bases respectively, with 8 bases between them. CDR3 length equals 13 residues.

The V call is TRBV5-3, the J call TRBJ1-2, with D possibly matching TRBD1 (6 bases). TRBV5-3 is known as an ORF, though its function is uncertain. CDR3 length equals 14 residues. The V end was cut by 0 bases, the J end by 8 bases, with 14 bases between. In DNA form, the CDR3 reads TGTGCCAGAAGCTTGGGAGAAGGGGGAAGAGGCTACACCTTC. This gives the protein CARSLGEGGRGYTF.

This clone was counted a single time. The chain uses TRBV28 and TRBJ2-7; possibly TRBD2 for D (5 bases). Between the trimmed V and J ends, which lost 3 bases and 2 bases, there was a span of 11 bases. CDR1 and CDR2 from the germline V gene are MDHEN and SYDVKM. CDR3 length equals 14 residues. The CDR3 region is CASSFRGKPYEQYF. The CDR3 DNA sequence: TGTGCCAGCAGTTTTCGAGGGAAGCCCTACGAGCAGTACTTC.

This clone has at least ten counts. The chain employs TRBV7-2 and TRBJ1-2; a possible D gene is TRBD1 (6 bases). Germline assignment: CDR1 SGHTA and CDR2 FQGNSA. CDR3 length equals 16 residues. Trimming took off 5 bases at V and 4 bases at J, with 20 bases between the two ends. DNA for the CDR3: TGTGCCAGCAGCCCAACCCGTGGGGGCCGAATCTATGGCTACACCTTC. Its translation: CASSPTRGGRIYGYTF.

The chain recombines TRBV7-2 with TRBJ2-7; 7 nucleotides line up with TRBD1. Trimming at V came to 5 bases and at J to 4 bases, leaving 14 bases not matched to a gene. CDR3 length equals 16 residues. CDR1 is SGHTA and CDR2 is FQGNSA in the germline V gene. The CDR3 region is CASSRDRVETGYEQYF. CDR3 in DNA: TGTGCCAGCAGCCGGGACCGGGTAGAGACAGGGTACGAGCAGTACTTC.

This clone has a handful of counts. The chain couples TRBV13 to TRBJ1-6; the match to TRBD1 covers 8 bases. The germline V gene has CDR1 PRHDT and CDR2 FYEKMQ (reference sequence). There are 15 residues in the CDR3. Germline trimming cut 3 bases from V and 6 bases from J; bases unmatched to any gene: 4. The DNA for the CDR3 is TGTGCCAGCAGCTTGAGACAGGGGCTTAATTCACCCCTCCACTTT. Amino acid sequence: CASSLRQGLNSPLHF.

V and J are TRBV24-1 and TRBJ2-1, with TRBD2 identical over 9 bases. J was trimmed by 8 bases and V by 2 bases; bases with no gene match: 12. Looked up from germline, CDR1 is KGHDR and CDR2 is SFDVKD. The CDR3 runs 17 residues. The CDR3 loop is CATSDYIISGGSDEQFF. The CDR3, as DNA: TGTGCCACCAGTGATTATATTATAAGCGGGGGGTCCGATGAGCAGTTCTTC.

The V gene is TRBV5-6, the J gene TRBJ1-2, with 8 positions matching TRBD1. J gave up 0 bases and V 2 bases, and 3 bases lay outside the gene matches. Germline V gene sequence: CDR1 SGHDT, CDR2 YYEEEE. The CDR3 totals 15 residues. In DNA, the CDR3 is TGTGCCAGCAGCTTTGGACAGGGAGCTAACTATGGCTACACCTTC. Translated: CASSFGQGANYGYTF.

This chain joins TRBV9 and TRBJ2-2; possible D gene TRBD2, 7 bases. Germline CDR1 and CDR2: SGDLS and YYNGEE. CDR3 length: 17 amino acids. The ends were cut back, 3 bases at V and 2 bases at J, with 17 bases in the middle. CDR3 in DNA: TGTGCCAGCAGCGGCCCGAGGGGGGGCTCTAACACCGGGGAGCTGTTTTTT. This translates into CASSGPRGGSNTGELFF.

This clone was seen more than once but under ten times. The rearrangement joins TRBV16 to TRBJ1-5; D gene uncertain. V lost 4 bases to trimming and J lost 0 bases, with 13 bases between them. There are 16 residues in the CDR3. Germline V lookup: CDR1 KGHSY, CDR2 FQNENV. CDR3 region: CASSRSLSYSNQPQHF. The CDR3, as DNA: TGTGCCAGCAGCCGATCTCTGAGTTATAGCAATCAGCCCCAGCATTTT.